Shown below are 10 T cell receptor beta chains from a single sample sequenced in a study of blood T cell repertoires in COVID-19. Produced via immunoSEQ multiplex PCR; TCRdb's table is partial and in-frame only. The data contain hundreds of thousands of clones, approximately 90% of them singletons. The sample taken for sequencing was peripheral blood. The receptors stem from a woman aged 25 to 39 with active or convalescent COVID-19.

The sample holds one count of this clone. V is TRBV29-1 and J is TRBJ2-3; possible D gene TRBD2, 5 bases. Trimming left V 8 bases short and J 0 bases short, with 18 bases between. The CDR3 sequence is 15 residues long. Looked up from germline, CDR1 is SQVTM and CDR2 is ANQGSEA. Here the CDR3 reads CSTVGGRFSTDTQYF. Here the CDR3 DNA reads TGCAGCACCGTGGGCGGGCGGTTTAGCACAGATACGCAGTATTTT.

The chain recombines TRBV7-9 with TRBJ1-2, with 9 bases that match TRBD1. CDR1 is SEHNR, CDR2 FQNEAQ, per germline (reference sequence). The CDR3 runs to 14 residues. With 3 bases clipped from V and 2 bases from J, the junction kept 1 base outside the gene matches. CDR3 amino acids: CASSFGQGNYGYTF. CDR3 DNA sequence: TGTGCCAGCAGCTTCGGACAGGGGAACTATGGCTACACCTTC.

This rearrangement joins TRBV27 to TRBJ2-3; D call uncertain. V lost 5 bases to trimming and J lost 4 bases, with 16 bases between them. This CDR3 is 15 amino acids long. CDR1 is MNHEY, CDR2 SMNVEV, per germline (reference sequence). The CDR3 DNA reads TGTGCCAGCAGTACACCCTCGTGGGCCCCAGATACGCAGTATTTT. It encodes CASSTPSWAPDTQYF.

The CDR3 DNA is TGTGCCAGCAGTGACCGGGAAGCCTATGGCTACACCTTC. It is translated as CASSDREAYGYTF. V is TRBV6-1 and J is TRBJ1-2, with unresolved D. CDR3 length equals 13 residues. Germline assignment: CDR1 MNHNS and CDR2 SASEGT. The V end was cut by 3 bases, the J end by 4 bases, with 9 bases between.

The chain couples TRBV9 to TRBJ2-2; TRBD1 matches 9 bases. Germline lookup yields CDR1 SGDLS and CDR2 YYNGEE. The junction had 8 bases not matched to a gene; V was cut back by 4 bases and J by 4 bases. CDR3 size: 16 residues. CDR3 in DNA: TGTGCCAGCAGCACCCGACAGGGGGAAGGCACCGGGGAGCTGTTTTTT. Translated, it gives CASSTRQGEGTGELFF.

The chain links TRBV24-1 to TRBJ2-1; TRBD1 aligns across 8 bases. Germline values: CDR1 KGHDR, CDR2 SFDVKD. V gave up 3 bases and J gave up 4 bases; unmatched junction bases: 7. This CDR3 comprises 16 residues. The CDR3 loop reads CATSDPRQGSYNEQFF. The CDR3 nucleotides are TGTGCCACCAGTGATCCCAGACAGGGGTCTTACAATGAGCAGTTCTTC.

There are a few counts of this clone. The chain has TRBV20-1 and TRBJ2-1; D not resolved. This CDR3 comprises 10 residues. Germline CDR1 is DFQATT and CDR2 is SNEGSKA (reference sequence). Deletions cut 6 bases from V and 10 bases from J, with 10 bases between. The CDR3: CSAVHGEQFF. The CDR3 nucleotides are TGCAGTGCGGTACACGGGGAGCAGTTCTTC.

The CDR3 region is CASSFGPGGFNEKLFF. The CDR3 bases are TGTGCCAGCAGCTTCGGACCAGGAGGTTTTAATGAAAAACTGTTTTTT. The chain carries TRBV7-9 and TRBJ1-4, with D unclear. The CDR3 has 16 amino acids. The germline V gene has CDR1 SEHNR and CDR2 FQNEAQ (reference sequence). V was clipped by 3 bases and J by 4 bases, with 15 bases between them.

CDR3 region: CASSRPSKGADEQYF. In DNA form, the CDR3 reads TGTGCCAGTAGCCGCCCGAGTAAGGGAGCGGACGAGCAGTACTTC. The chain links TRBV19 to TRBJ2-7; TRBD2 might be the D (5 bases). From germline, CDR1 is LNHDA and CDR2 SQIVND (reference sequence). The CDR3 extends over 15 amino acids. V lost 6 bases, J lost 5 bases, and 20 bases lay in between.

This chain uses TRBV19 with TRBJ1-2, with 7 nucleotides matching TRBD1. From germline, CDR1 is LNHDA and CDR2 SQIVND (reference sequence). V was pared by 9 bases and J by 6 bases, with 7 bases of the junction left unmatched. CDR3 size: 12 residues. The CDR3 region is CASGEQGHGYTF. CDR3 nucleotides: TGTGCCAGCGGAGAACAGGGGCATGGCTACACCTTC.